This T cell receptor (beta chain) is from a study of blood T cell repertoires in COVID-19. Assay: immunoSEQ multiplex PCR; the TCRdb copy retains only in-frame clones and omits some. The sample has hundreds of thousands of clones, over 75% seen once. V lost 8 bases to trimming and J lost 3 bases; unmatched junction nucleotides: 7. This CDR3 comprises 14 residues. Germline V gene lookup returns CDR1 MNHNY and CDR2 SVGAGI (reference sequence). Sequenced input: peripheral blood. The chain uses TRBV6-6 and TRBJ2-1; TRBD2 matches 7 bases. This TCR was recovered from a human donor in a cohort sampled during active COVID-19. This CDR3 reads CASDTGTNYNEQFF. For the CDR3, the DNA is TGTGCCAGCGACACCGGGACTAACTACAATGAGCAGTTCTTC.